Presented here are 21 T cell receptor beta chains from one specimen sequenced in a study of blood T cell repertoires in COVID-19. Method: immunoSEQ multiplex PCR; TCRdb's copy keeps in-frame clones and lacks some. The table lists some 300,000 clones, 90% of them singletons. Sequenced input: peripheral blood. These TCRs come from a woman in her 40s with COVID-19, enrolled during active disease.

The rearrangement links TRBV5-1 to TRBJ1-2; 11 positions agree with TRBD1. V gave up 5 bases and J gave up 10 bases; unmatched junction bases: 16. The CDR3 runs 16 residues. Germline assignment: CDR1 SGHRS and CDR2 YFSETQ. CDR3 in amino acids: CASRTGQGVGQEAYTF. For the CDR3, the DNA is TGCGCCAGCAGAACGGGACAGGGGGTGGGACAGGAGGCCTACACCTTC.

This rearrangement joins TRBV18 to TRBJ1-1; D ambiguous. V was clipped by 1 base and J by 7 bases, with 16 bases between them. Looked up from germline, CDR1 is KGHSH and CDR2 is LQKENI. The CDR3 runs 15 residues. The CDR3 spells CASSPLPRFPHEAFF. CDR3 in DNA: TGTGCCAGCTCACCACTACCGAGATTCCCCCATGAAGCTTTCTTT. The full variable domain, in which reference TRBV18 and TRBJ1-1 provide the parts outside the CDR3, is NAGVMQNPRHLVRRRGQEARLRCSPMKGHSHVYWYRQLPEEGLKFMVYLQKENIIDESGMPKERFSAEFPKEGPSILRIQQVVRGDSAAYFCASSPLPRFPHEAFFGQGTRLTVV.

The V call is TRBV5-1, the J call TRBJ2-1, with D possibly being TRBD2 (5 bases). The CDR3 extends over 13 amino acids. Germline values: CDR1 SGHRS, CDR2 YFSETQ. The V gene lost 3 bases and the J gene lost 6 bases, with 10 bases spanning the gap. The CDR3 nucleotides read TGCGCCAGCAGCTGGAATAGCGCCAATGAGCAGTTCTTC. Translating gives CASSWNSANEQFF.

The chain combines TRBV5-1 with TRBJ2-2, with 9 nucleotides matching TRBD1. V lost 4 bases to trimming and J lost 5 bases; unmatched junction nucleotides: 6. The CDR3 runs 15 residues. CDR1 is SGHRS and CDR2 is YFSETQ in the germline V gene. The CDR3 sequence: CASSPTGGGTGELFF. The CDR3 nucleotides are TGCGCCAGCAGCCCGACAGGGGGTGGGACCGGGGAGCTGTTTTTT.

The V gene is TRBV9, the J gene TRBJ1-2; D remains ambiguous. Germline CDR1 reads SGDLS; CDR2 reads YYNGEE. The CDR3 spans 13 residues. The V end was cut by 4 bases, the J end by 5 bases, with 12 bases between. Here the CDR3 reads CASSFRVDYGYTF. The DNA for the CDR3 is TGTGCCAGCAGCTTCCGGGTCGATTATGGCTACACCTTC. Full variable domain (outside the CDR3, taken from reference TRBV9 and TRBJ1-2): DSGVTQTPKHLITATGQRVTLRCSPRSGDLSVYWYQQSLDQGLQFLIQYYNGEERAKGNILERFSAQQFPDLHSELNLSSLELGDSALYFCASSFRVDYGYTFGSGTRLTVV.

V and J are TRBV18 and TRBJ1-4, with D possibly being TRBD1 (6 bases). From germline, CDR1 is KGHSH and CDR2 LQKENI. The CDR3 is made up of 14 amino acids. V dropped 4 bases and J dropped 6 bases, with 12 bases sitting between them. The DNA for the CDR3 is TGTGCCAGCTCACTCAGGGGAGTGGATGAAAAACTGTTTTTT. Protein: CASSLRGVDEKLFF.

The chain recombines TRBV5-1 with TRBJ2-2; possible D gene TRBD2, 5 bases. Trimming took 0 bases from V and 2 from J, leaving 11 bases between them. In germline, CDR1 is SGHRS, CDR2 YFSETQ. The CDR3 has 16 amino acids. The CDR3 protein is CASSLASSLNTGELFF. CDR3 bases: TGCGCCAGCAGCTTGGCCTCTAGCCTTAACACCGGGGAGCTGTTTTTT.

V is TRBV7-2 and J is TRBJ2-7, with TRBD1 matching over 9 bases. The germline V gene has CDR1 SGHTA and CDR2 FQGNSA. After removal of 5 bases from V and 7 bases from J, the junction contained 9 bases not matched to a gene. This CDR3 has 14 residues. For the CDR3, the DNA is TGTGCCAGCAGCCTGGACAGGGGAGGTTTAGAGCAGTACTTC. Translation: CASSLDRGGLEQYF.

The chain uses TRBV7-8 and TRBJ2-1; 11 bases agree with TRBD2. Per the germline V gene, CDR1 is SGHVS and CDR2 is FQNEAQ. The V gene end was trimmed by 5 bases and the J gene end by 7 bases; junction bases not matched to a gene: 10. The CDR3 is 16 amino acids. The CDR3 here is CASSQVGPSGRNEQFF. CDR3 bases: TGTGCCAGCAGCCAAGTCGGTCCTAGCGGGAGGAATGAGCAGTTCTTC.

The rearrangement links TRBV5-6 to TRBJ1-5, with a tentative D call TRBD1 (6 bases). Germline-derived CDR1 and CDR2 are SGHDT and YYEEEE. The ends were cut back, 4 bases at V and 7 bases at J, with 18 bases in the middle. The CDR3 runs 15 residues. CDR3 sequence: CASSISKGVEQPQHF. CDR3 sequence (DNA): TGTGCCAGCAGCATCTCGAAGGGGGTGGAACAGCCCCAGCATTTT.

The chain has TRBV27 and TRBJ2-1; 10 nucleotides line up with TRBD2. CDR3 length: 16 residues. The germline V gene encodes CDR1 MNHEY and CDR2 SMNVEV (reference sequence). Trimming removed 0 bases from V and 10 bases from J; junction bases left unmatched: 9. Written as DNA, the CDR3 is TGTGCCAGCAGTTTATCGCTAGCGGGAGTTTCGAGGGAGCAGTTCTTC. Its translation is CASSLSLAGVSREQFF.

CDR3 sequence reads: CASSLGGFSAHNEQFF. CDR3 DNA sequence: TGCGCCAGCAGCCTGGGGGGCTTCTCGGCCCACAATGAGCAGTTCTTC. The rearrangement joins TRBV5-1 to TRBJ2-1, with D perhaps matching TRBD1 or TRBD2 (6 bases each). Trimming shortened V by 4 bases and J by 5 bases, and 19 bases separated the two germline ends. This CDR3 comprises 16 residues. Germline values: CDR1 SGHRS, CDR2 YFSETQ.

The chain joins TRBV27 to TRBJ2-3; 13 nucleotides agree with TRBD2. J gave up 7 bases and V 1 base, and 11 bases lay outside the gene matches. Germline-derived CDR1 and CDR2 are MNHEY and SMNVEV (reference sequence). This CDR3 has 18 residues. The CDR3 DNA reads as TGTGCCAGCAGTTTATTGTTATCGGCGACTAGCGGGGGGAATACGCAGTATTTT. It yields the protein CASSLLLSATSGGNTQYF.

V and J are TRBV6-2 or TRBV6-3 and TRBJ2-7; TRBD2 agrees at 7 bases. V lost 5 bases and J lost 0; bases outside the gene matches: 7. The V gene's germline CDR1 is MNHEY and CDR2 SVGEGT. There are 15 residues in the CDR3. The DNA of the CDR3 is TGTGCCAGCAGTACCCGGGACTACAGCTCCTACGAGCAGTACTTC. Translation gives CASSTRDYSSYEQYF.

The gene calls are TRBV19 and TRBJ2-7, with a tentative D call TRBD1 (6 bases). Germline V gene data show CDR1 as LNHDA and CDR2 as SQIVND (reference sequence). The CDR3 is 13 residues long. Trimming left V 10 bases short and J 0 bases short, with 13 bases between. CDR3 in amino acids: CATRDIYSYEQYF. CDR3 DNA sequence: TGTGCCACTAGGGACATCTACTCCTACGAGCAGTACTTC.

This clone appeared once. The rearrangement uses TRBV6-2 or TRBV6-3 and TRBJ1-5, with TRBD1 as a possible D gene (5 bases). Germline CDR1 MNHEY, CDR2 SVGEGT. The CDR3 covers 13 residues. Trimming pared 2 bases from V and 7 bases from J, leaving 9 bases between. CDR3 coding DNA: TGTGCCAGCAGTTACGTGGGGCGACAGCCCCAGCATTTT. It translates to CASSYVGRQPQHF.

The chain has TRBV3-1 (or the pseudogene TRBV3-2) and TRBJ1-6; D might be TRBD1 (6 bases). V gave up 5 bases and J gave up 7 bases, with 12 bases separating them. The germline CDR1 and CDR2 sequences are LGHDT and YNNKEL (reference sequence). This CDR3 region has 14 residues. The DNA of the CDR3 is TGTGCCAGCAGCACAAATACAGGGAATTCACCCCTCCACTTT. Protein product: CASSTNTGNSPLHF.

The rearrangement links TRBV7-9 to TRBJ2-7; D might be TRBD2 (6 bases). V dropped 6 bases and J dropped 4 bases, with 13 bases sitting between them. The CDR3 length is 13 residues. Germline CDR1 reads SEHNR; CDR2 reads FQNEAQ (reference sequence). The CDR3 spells CASSQPGLYEQYF. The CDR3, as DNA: TGTGCCAGCAGTCAGCCGGGACTTTACGAGCAGTACTTC. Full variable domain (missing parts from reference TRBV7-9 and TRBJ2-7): DTGVSQNPRHKITKRGQNVTFRCDPISEHNRLYWYRQTLGQGPEFLTYFQNEAQLEKSRLLSDRFSAERPKGSFSTLEIQRTEQGDSAMYLCASSQPGLYEQYFGPGTRLTVT.

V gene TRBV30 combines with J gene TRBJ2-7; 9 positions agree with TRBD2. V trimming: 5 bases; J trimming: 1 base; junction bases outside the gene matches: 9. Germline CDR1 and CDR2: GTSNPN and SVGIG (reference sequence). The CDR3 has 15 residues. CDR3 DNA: TGTGCCTGGGAGAATAGCGGGAGAAGTTCCTACGAGCAGTACTTC. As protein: CAWENSGRSSYEQYF. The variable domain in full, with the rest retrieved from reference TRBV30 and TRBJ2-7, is SQTIHQWPATLVQPVGSPLSLECTVEGTSNPNLYWYRQAAGRGLQLLFYSVGIGQISSEVPQNLSASRPQDRQFILSSKKLLLSDSGFYLCAWENSGRSSYEQYFGPGTRLTVT.

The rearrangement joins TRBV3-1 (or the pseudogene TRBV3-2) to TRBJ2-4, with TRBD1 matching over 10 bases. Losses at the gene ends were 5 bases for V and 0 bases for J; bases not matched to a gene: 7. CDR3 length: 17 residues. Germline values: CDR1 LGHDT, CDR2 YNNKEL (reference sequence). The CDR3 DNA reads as TGTGCCAGCAGCGAAAAGGGGACAGGGGTAGCCAAAAACATTCAGTACTTC. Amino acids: CASSEKGTGVAKNIQYF.

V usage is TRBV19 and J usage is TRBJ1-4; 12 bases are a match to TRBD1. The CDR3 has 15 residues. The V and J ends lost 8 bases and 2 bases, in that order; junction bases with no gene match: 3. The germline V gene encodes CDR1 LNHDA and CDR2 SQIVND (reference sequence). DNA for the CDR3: TGTGCCAGTGGGGACAGGGGGCATACTAATGAAAAACTGTTTTTT. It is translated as CASGDRGHTNEKLFF.